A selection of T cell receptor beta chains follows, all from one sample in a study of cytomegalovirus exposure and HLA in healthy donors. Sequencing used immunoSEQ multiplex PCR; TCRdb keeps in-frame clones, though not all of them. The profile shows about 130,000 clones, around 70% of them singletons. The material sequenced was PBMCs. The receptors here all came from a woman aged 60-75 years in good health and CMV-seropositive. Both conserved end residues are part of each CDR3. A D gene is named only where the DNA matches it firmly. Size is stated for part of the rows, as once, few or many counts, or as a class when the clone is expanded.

CDR3 DNA: TGTGCCAGCAGCTTAGATCCGGGACAGGGATACTATAATTCACCCCTCCACTTT
CDR3 protein: CASSLDPGQGYYNSPLHF
clone size: few
J gene: TRBJ1-6
D gene: TRBD1
V gene: TRBV7-9

CDR3 DNA: TGTGCCAGCAGCGAGCGGGGCCCGGGGGATACGCAGTATTTT
CDR3 protein: CASSERGPGDTQYF
clone size: once
J gene: TRBJ2-3
D gene: TRBD2
V gene: TRBV9

CDR3 DNA: TGTGCCAGCAGTGAGATCGGGGTTAGCAATCAGCCCCAGCATTTT
CDR3 protein: CASSEIGVSNQPQHF
clone size: .
J gene: TRBJ1-5
D gene: .
V gene: TRBV2

CDR3 DNA: TGTGCCAGCAGCTCCATTCAGGGAGGAGCCTACGAGCAGTACTTC
CDR3 protein: CASSSIQGGAYEQYF
clone size: .
J gene: TRBJ2-7
D gene: .
V gene: TRBV5-6

CDR3 DNA: TGTGCCAGCAGCTCCCCCAGCGAGCAGTACTTC
CDR3 protein: CASSSPSEQYF
clone size: .
J gene: TRBJ2-7
D gene: .
V gene: TRBV5-6

CDR3 DNA: TGTGCTAGCAGCCGGACAGGGCCGAATGAAAAACTGTTTTTT
CDR3 protein: CASSRTGPNEKLFF
clone size: .
J gene: TRBJ1-4
D gene: TRBD1
V gene: TRBV7-7

CDR3 DNA: TGTGCCAGCAGCCCAGCGGGCTTGGAGCAGTACTTC
CDR3 protein: CASSPAGLEQYF
clone size: .
J gene: TRBJ2-5
D gene: .
V gene: TRBV9

CDR3 DNA: TGTGCCAGCAGCCAAGAGGGGGCCCAGTCACCCCTCCACTTT
CDR3 protein: CASSQEGAQSPLHF
clone size: .
J gene: TRBJ1-6
D gene: TRBD1
V gene: TRBV11-2

CDR3 DNA: TGTGCCAGCAGTTACTCGAGTAGGGGGGGCACTGAAGCTTTCTTT
CDR3 protein: CASSYSSRGGTEAFF
clone size: once
J gene: TRBJ1-1
D gene: .
V gene: TRBV6-5

CDR3 DNA: TGTGCCAGCAGCTTGGGACAGCGCCCCTACGAGCAGTACTTC
CDR3 protein: CASSLGQRPYEQYF
clone size: .
J gene: TRBJ2-7
D gene: TRBD1
V gene: TRBV13

CDR3 DNA: TGTGCCAGCAGCTCCTTGGCGGGCGAGCAGTACTTC
CDR3 protein: CASSSLAGEQYF
clone size: .
J gene: TRBJ2-7
D gene: .
V gene: TRBV7-3

CDR3 DNA: TGTGCCAGCAGCTTAGATGGAGGAGGAAATCAGCCCCAGCATTTT
CDR3 protein: CASSLDGGGNQPQHF
clone size: many
J gene: TRBJ1-5
D gene: .
V gene: TRBV7-9

CDR3 DNA: TGTGCCAGCAGTTACCCTGGGAGCGTCCCTAGGTATGGCTACACCTTC
CDR3 protein: CASSYPGSVPRYGYTF
clone size: .
J gene: TRBJ1-2
D gene: .
V gene: TRBV6-5

CDR3 DNA: TGTGCCAGCAGCTTAGGGACTAGTCCCAACAATGAGCAGTTCTTC
CDR3 protein: CASSLGTSPNNEQFF
clone size: .
J gene: TRBJ2-1
D gene: TRBD2
V gene: TRBV7-6

CDR3 DNA: TGTGCCAGCAGCTCGCCGACAGATGGCAATGAGCAGTTCTTC
CDR3 protein: CASSSPTDGNEQFF
clone size: .
J gene: TRBJ2-1
D gene: .
V gene: TRBV5-4

CDR3 DNA: TGTGCCAGCAGCGCGACTAGCGGGGAAGAGACCCAGTACTTC
CDR3 protein: CASSATSGEETQYF
clone size: .
J gene: TRBJ2-5
D gene: TRBD2
V gene: TRBV7-9

CDR3 DNA: TGTGCCAGTGGGACAGGGCTAATAACTTACGAGCAGTACTTC
CDR3 protein: CASGTGLITYEQYF
clone size: once
J gene: TRBJ2-7
D gene: TRBD1
V gene: TRBV2

CDR3 DNA: TGTGCCAGCAGCGCGATGACAGGGGAGCCCCAGCATTTT
CDR3 protein: CASSAMTGEPQHF
clone size: .
J gene: TRBJ1-5
D gene: TRBD1
V gene: TRBV9

CDR3 DNA: TGTGCCAGCAGTCGTGATCTAGCGGCCACCAATGAGCAGTTCTTC
CDR3 protein: CASSRDLAATNEQFF
clone size: .
J gene: TRBJ2-1
D gene: TRBD2
V gene: TRBV28

CDR3 DNA: TGTGCCAGCAGCGCGGGGGGCTCCTACAATGAGCAGTTCTTC
CDR3 protein: CASSAGGSYNEQFF
clone size: .
J gene: TRBJ2-1
D gene: TRBD2
V gene: TRBV9

CDR3 DNA: TGTGCCAGCAGGGGCGGGGACGGATGGACTGAAGCTTTCTTT
CDR3 protein: CASRGGDGWTEAFF
clone size: .
J gene: TRBJ1-1
D gene: .
V gene: TRBV2

CDR3 DNA: TGCGCCAGCAGTTCAGGGGGCAGAGACACTGAAGCTTTCTTT
CDR3 protein: CASSSGGRDTEAFF
clone size: .
J gene: TRBJ1-1
D gene: TRBD1
V gene: TRBV10-1

CDR3 DNA: TGTGCCAGCAGCCACCGACTAGCGGGGAGCACCGGGGAGCTGTTTTTT
CDR3 protein: CASSHRLAGSTGELFF
clone size: few
J gene: TRBJ2-2
D gene: TRBD2
V gene: TRBV4-2

CDR3 DNA: TGTGCCAGCAGTTACTCGGGAGGGAACACCATATATTTT
CDR3 protein: CASSYSGGNTIYF
clone size: few
J gene: TRBJ1-3
D gene: .
V gene: TRBV6-5

CDR3 DNA: TGTGCCAGCAGCTTTCCGTCACAGGGGGTTTATGGCTACACCTTC
CDR3 protein: CASSFPSQGVYGYTF
clone size: .
J gene: TRBJ1-2
D gene: TRBD1
V gene: TRBV5-4

CDR3 DNA: TGTGCCAGCAGCCCCACCCCCGGACTAGCGAACACCGGGGAGCTGTTTTTT
CDR3 protein: CASSPTPGLANTGELFF
clone size: .
J gene: TRBJ2-2
D gene: TRBD2
V gene: TRBV7-7

CDR3 DNA: TGTGCCAGCAGCGAAGCCGGGACAGGAGGATACGAGCAGTACTTC
CDR3 protein: CASSEAGTGGYEQYF
clone size: few
J gene: TRBJ2-7
D gene: TRBD1
V gene: TRBV7-3

CDR3 DNA: TGTGCCAGCAGCGTAGTGGGCTTGGGCACCGGGGAGCTGTTTTTT
CDR3 protein: CASSVVGLGTGELFF
clone size: once
J gene: TRBJ2-2
D gene: .
V gene: TRBV9

CDR3 DNA: TGTGCCAGCAGCTTAATATCGGCGGGGTCCGGGGAGCTGTTTTTT
CDR3 protein: CASSLISAGSGELFF
clone size: .
J gene: TRBJ2-2
D gene: .
V gene: TRBV7-3

CDR3 DNA: TGTGCCAGCAGGCCGGAACAGGGGGATATAATAGATGAAGCTTTCTTT
CDR3 protein: CASRPEQGDIIDEAFF
clone size: few
J gene: TRBJ1-1
D gene: TRBD1
V gene: TRBV6-4

CDR3 DNA: TGTGCCAGCAGCAAAGCCGCTAGCGGGGGGGCTTCGGGCACCGGGGAGCTGTTTTTT
CDR3 protein: CASSKAASGGASGTGELFF
clone size: few
J gene: TRBJ2-2
D gene: .
V gene: TRBV21-1

CDR3 DNA: TGTGCCAGCAGTTACAGGGGCTACGAGCAGTACTTC
CDR3 protein: CASSYRGYEQYF
clone size: few
J gene: TRBJ2-7
D gene: .
V gene: TRBV6-5

CDR3 DNA: TGTGCCAGCAGATTTGGGACAGAACACACTGAAGCTTTCTTT
CDR3 protein: CASRFGTEHTEAFF
clone size: .
J gene: TRBJ1-1
D gene: TRBD1
V gene: TRBV6-6

CDR3 DNA: TGTGCCAGCACCTTCAGACAGTTGAACACTGAAGCTTTCTTT
CDR3 protein: CASTFRQLNTEAFF
clone size: .
J gene: TRBJ1-1
D gene: .
V gene: TRBV28

CDR3 DNA: TGTGCCAGCAGCTTAAGGGCCAGGGGGAATCAGCCCCAGCATTTT
CDR3 protein: CASSLRARGNQPQHF
clone size: .
J gene: TRBJ1-5
D gene: TRBD1
V gene: TRBV7-3

CDR3 DNA: TGTGCCAGCAGCGAGGACATCTCCTACGAGCAGTACTTC
CDR3 protein: CASSEDISYEQYF
clone size: .
J gene: TRBJ2-7
D gene: .
V gene: TRBV9

CDR3 DNA: TGTGCCACCAGCAGACCAGGGACACGGGGCTACGAGCAGTACTTC
CDR3 protein: CATSRPGTRGYEQYF
clone size: .
J gene: TRBJ2-7
D gene: .
V gene: TRBV15

CDR3 DNA: TGTGCCAGCAGTTTTGACAGGGTTGGCATTCAGTACTTC
CDR3 protein: CASSFDRVGIQYF
clone size: .
J gene: TRBJ2-4
D gene: TRBD1
V gene: TRBV27

CDR3 DNA: .
CDR3 protein: CASVGQGNSGNTIYF
clone size: .
J gene: TRBJ1-3
D gene: .
V gene: TRBV21-1

CDR3 DNA: TGCGCCAGCAGCTTGCCGAGCCAGGGCACTGAAGCTTTCTTT
CDR3 protein: CASSLPSQGTEAFF
clone size: .
J gene: TRBJ1-1
D gene: .
V gene: TRBV5-1

CDR3 DNA: TGTGCCAGCAGCCCAGGACAGAGTGCGAACACTGAAGCTTTCTTT
CDR3 protein: CASSPGQSANTEAFF
clone size: .
J gene: TRBJ1-1
D gene: .
V gene: TRBV4-2

CDR3 DNA: TGTGCCAGCAGTTATGGGGCAGTTGAGCAGTTCTTC
CDR3 protein: CASSYGAVEQFF
clone size: once
J gene: TRBJ2-1
D gene: .
V gene: TRBV6-5

CDR3 DNA: TGTGCCAGCAGCTTAGGGACAGGGTCGGCGGAGACCCAGTACTTC
CDR3 protein: CASSLGTGSAETQYF
clone size: once
J gene: TRBJ2-5
D gene: TRBD1
V gene: TRBV7-7

CDR3 DNA: TGTGCCAGCAGTCCTCAGGATAGGAGGCAGCCCCAGCATTTT
CDR3 protein: CASSPQDRRQPQHF
clone size: few
J gene: TRBJ1-5
D gene: .
V gene: TRBV6-5

CDR3 DNA: TGTGCCAGCAGCCCTTTAGGACAGCCGAACACCGGGGAGCTGTTTTTT
CDR3 protein: CASSPLGQPNTGELFF
clone size: .
J gene: TRBJ2-2
D gene: .
V gene: TRBV9

CDR3 DNA: TGCAGCGTCGGGACAGGGGCTCTTGGGGTGACTGAAGCTTTCTTT
CDR3 protein: CSVGTGALGVTEAFF
clone size: .
J gene: TRBJ1-1
D gene: TRBD1
V gene: TRBV29-1

CDR3 DNA: TGTGCTAGTGGTTTGTCGGGACAGGGGGTCTCACCCCTCCACTTT
CDR3 protein: CASGLSGQGVSPLHF
clone size: .
J gene: TRBJ1-6
D gene: TRBD1
V gene: TRBV12-5

CDR3 DNA: TGCGCCAGTGGCCCCGAAGGACAGGGGGTCTATGGCTACACCTTC
CDR3 protein: CASGPEGQGVYGYTF
clone size: few
J gene: TRBJ1-2
D gene: TRBD1
V gene: TRBV5-1

CDR3 DNA: TGTGCCAGCAGTGACAGAAACACCATATATTTT
CDR3 protein: CASSDRNTIYF
clone size: .
J gene: TRBJ1-3
D gene: .
V gene: TRBV2

CDR3 DNA: TGCGCCAGCAGTGCAAGTTGGGGGACCGGGAGGGGCCAAGAGACCCAGTACTTC
CDR3 protein: CASSASWGTGRGQETQYF
clone size: .
J gene: TRBJ2-5
D gene: TRBD2
V gene: TRBV4-1